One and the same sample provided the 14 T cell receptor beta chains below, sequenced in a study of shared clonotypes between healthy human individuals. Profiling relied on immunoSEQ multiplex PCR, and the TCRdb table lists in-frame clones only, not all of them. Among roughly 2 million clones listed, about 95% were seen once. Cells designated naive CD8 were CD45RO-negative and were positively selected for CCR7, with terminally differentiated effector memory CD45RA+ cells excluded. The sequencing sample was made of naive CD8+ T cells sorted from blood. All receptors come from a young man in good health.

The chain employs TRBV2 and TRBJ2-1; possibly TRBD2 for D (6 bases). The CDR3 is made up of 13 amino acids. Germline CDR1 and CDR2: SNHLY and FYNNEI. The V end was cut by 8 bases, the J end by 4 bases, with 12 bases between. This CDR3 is CASSWEDYNEQFF. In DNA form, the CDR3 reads TGTGCCAGCTCATGGGAGGATTACAATGAGCAGTTCTTC.

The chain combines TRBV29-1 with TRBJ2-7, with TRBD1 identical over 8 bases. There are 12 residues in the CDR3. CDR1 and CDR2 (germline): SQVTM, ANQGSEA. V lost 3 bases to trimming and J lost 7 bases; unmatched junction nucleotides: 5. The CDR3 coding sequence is TGCAGCGTTGATCAGGGGGCTGGGGAGCAGTACTTC. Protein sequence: CSVDQGAGEQYF.

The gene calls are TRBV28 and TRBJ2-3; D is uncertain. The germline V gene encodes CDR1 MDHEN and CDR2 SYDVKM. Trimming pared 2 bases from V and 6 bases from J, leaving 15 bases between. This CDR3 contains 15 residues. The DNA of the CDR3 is TGTGCCAGCAGTTTAATGGCTGAAGTATTTGATACGCAGTATTTT. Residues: CASSLMAEVFDTQYF.

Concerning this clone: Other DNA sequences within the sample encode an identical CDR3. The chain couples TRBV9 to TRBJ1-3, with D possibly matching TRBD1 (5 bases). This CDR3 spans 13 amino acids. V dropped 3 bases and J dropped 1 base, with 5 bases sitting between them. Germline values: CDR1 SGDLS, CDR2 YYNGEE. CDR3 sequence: CASSGTSGNTIYF. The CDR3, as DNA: TGTGCCAGCAGCGGGACATCTGGAAACACCATATATTTT.

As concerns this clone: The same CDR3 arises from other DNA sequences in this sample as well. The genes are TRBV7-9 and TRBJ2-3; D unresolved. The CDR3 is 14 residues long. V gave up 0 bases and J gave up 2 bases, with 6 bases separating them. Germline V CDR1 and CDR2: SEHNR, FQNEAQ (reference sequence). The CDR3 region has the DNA TGTGCCAGCAGCTTAGCCAACCCCACAGATACGCAGTATTTT. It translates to CASSLANPTDTQYF.

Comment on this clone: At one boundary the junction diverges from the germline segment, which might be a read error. The CDR3 loop is CVSSGPQGNTEAFF. In DNA form, the CDR3 reads TGTGTCAGCAGTGGGCCACAGGGAAACACTGAAGCTTTCTTT. This chain uses TRBV7-9 with TRBJ1-1; a weak D match, TRBD1 (6 bases). Germline assignment: CDR1 SEHNR and CDR2 FQNEAQ (reference sequence). This CDR3 is built from 14 residues.

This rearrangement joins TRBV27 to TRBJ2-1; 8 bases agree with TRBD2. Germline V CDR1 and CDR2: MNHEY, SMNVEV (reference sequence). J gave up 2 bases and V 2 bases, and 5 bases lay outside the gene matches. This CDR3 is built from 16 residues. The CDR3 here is CASSLSSGNTYNEQFF. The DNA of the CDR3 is TGTGCCAGCAGTTTAAGTAGCGGGAATACCTACAATGAGCAGTTCTTC.

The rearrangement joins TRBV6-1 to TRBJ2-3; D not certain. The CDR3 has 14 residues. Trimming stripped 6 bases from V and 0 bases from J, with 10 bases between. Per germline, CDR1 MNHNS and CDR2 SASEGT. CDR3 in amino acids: CASSADASTDTQYF. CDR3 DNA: TGTGCCAGCAGCGCCGATGCTAGCACAGATACGCAGTATTTT.

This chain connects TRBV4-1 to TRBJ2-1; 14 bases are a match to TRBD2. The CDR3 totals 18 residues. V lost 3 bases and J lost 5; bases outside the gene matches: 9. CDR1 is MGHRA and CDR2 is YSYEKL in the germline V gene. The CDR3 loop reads CASSQGLAGVISNNEQFF. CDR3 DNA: TGCGCCAGCAGCCAGGGACTAGCGGGAGTTATTTCGAACAATGAGCAGTTCTTC.

CDR3 DNA: TGTGCCAGCAGCGTAGACGGGGCCACTGAAGCTTTCTTT. This codes for CASSVDGATEAFF. The rearrangement uses TRBV9 and TRBJ1-1; TRBD1 is a possible D gene (5 bases). CDR1 is SGDLS and CDR2 is YYNGEE in the germline V gene. CDR3 length: 13 residues. Deletions cut 0 bases from V and 4 bases from J, with 7 bases between.

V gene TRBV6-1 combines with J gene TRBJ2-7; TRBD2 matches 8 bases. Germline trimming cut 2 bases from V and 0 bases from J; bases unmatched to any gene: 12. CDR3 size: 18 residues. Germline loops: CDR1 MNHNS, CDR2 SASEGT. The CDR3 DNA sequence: TGTGCCAGCAGTGAATTTGCTGTACTAGCGGAGAGCTCCTACGAGCAGTACTTC. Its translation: CASSEFAVLAESSYEQYF.

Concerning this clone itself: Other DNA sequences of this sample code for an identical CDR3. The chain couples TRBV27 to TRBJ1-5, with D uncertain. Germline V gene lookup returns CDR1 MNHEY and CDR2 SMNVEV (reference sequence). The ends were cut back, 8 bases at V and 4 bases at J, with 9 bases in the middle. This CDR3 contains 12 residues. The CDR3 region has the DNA TGTGCCAGCTCGAGTGGAAATCAGCCCCAGCATTTT. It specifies CASSSGNQPQHF.

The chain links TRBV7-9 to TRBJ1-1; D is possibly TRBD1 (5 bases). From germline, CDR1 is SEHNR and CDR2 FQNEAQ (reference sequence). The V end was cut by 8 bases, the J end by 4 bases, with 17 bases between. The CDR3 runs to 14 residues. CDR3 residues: CASVELGGITEAFF. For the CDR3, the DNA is TGTGCCAGCGTCGAACTGGGGGGGATCACTGAAGCTTTCTTT.

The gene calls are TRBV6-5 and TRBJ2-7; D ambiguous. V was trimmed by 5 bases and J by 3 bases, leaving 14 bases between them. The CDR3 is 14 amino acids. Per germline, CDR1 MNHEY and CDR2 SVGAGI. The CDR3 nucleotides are TGTGCCAGCAGTACCGCTCTCTACTACTACGAGCAGTACTTC. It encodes CASSTALYYYEQYF.